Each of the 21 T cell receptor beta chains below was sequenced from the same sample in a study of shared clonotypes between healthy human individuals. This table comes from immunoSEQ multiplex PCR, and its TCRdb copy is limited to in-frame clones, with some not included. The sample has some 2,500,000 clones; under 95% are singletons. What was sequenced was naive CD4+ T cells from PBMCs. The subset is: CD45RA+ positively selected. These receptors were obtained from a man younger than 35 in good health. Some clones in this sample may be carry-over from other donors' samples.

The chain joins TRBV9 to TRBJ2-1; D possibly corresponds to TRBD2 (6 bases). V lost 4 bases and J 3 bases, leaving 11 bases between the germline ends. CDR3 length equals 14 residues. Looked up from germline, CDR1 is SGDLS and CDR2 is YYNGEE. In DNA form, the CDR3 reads TGTGCCAGCAGCTTTAGCGGAAACTACAATGAGCAGTTCTTC. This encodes CASSFSGNYNEQFF.

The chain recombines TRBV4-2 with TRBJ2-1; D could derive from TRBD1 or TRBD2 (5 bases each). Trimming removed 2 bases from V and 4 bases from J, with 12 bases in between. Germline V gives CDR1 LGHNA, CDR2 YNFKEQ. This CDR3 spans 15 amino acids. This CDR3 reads CASSQSGTDYNEQFF. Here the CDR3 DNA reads TGTGCCAGCAGCCAATCAGGGACGGATTACAATGAGCAGTTCTTC.

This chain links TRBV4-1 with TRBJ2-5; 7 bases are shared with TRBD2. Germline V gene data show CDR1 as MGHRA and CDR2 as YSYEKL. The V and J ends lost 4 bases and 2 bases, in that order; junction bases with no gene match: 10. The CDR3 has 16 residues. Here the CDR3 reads CASSRNPGLLQETQYF. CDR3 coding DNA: TGCGCCAGCAGCCGCAACCCGGGACTATTACAAGAGACCCAGTACTTC.

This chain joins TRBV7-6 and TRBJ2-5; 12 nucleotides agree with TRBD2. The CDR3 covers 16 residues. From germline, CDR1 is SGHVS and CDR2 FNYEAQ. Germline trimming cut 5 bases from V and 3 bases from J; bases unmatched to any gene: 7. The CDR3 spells CASSTRTSGMEETQYF. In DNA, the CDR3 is TGTGCCAGCAGCACCCGGACTAGCGGGATGGAAGAGACCCAGTACTTC.

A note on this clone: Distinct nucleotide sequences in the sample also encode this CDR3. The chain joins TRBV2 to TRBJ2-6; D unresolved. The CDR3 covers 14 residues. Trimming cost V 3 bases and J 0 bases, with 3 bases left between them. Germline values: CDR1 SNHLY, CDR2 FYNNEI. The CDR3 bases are TGTGCCAGCAGTGACAGCTCTGGGGCCAACGTCCTGACTTTC. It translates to CASSDSSGANVLTF.

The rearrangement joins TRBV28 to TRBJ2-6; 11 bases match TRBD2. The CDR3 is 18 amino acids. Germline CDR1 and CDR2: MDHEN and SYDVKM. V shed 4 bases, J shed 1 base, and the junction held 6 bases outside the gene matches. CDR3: CASSSLLAGESGANVLTF. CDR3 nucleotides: TGTGCCAGCAGTTCCCTACTAGCGGGAGAGTCTGGGGCCAACGTCCTGACTTTC.

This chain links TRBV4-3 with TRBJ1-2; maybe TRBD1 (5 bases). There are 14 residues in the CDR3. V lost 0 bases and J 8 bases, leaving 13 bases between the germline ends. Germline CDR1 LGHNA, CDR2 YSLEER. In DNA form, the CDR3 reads TGCGCCAGCAGCCAAGAGCCGCAGGGTTGGGGCTACACCTTC. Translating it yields CASSQEPQGWGYTF.

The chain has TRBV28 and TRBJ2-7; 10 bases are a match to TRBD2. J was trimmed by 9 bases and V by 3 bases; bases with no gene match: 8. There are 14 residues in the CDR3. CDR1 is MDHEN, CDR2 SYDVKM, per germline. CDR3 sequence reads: CASSFPSGSRGQYF. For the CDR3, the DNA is TGTGCCAGCAGTTTCCCTAGCGGGAGCCGAGGGCAGTACTTC.

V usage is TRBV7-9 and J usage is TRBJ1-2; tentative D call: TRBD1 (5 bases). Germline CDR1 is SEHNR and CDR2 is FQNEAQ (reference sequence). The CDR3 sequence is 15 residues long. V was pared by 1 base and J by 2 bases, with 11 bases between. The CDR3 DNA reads TGTGCCAGCAGCTTAGTCCCCAGGGCCAACTATGGCTACACCTTC. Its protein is CASSLVPRANYGYTF.

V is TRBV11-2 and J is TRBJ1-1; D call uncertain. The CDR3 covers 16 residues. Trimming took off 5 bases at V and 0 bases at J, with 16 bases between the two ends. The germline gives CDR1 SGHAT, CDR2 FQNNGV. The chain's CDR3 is CASSLQRELMNTEAFF. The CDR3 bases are TGTGCCAGCAGCCTACAGAGGGAGCTTATGAACACTGAAGCTTTCTTT.

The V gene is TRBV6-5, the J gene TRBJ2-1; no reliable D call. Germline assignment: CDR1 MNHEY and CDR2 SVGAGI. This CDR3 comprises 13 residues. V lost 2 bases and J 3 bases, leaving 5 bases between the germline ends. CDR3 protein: CASSYDIYNEQFF. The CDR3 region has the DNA TGTGCCAGCAGTTACGACATCTACAATGAGCAGTTCTTC.

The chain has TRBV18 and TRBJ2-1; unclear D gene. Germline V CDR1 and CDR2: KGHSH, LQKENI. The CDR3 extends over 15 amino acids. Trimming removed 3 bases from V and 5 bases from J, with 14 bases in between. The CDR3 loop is CASSPLGNPNNEQFF. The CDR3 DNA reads TGTGCCAGCTCACCGCTGGGAAACCCGAACAATGAGCAGTTCTTC.

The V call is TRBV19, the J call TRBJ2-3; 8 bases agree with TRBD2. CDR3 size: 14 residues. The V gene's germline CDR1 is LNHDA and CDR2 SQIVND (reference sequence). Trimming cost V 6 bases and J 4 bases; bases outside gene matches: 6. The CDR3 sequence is CASRVSGTADTQYF. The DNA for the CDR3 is TGTGCCAGTAGGGTTAGCGGGACCGCAGATACGCAGTATTTT.

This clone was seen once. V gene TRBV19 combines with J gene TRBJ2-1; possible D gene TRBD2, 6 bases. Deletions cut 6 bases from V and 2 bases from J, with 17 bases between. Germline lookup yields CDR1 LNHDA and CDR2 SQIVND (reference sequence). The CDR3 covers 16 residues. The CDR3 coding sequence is TGTGCCAGTAGCCAAAACCGCGGGACCCCCTACAATGAGCAGTTCTTC. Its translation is CASSQNRGTPYNEQFF.

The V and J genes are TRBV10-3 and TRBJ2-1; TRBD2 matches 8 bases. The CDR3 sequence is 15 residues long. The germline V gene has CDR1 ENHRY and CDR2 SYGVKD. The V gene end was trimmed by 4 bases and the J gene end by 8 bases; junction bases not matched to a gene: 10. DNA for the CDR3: TGTGCCATCAGTGGGCGAGCGGGAGTAGGCGATGAGCAGTTCTTC. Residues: CAISGRAGVGDEQFF.

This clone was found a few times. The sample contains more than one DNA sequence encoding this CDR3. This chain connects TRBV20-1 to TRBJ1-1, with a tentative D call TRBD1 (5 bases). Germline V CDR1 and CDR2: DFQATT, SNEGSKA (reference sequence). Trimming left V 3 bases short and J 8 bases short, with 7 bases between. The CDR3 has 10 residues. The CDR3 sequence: CSASRTEAFF. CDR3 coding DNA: TGCAGTGCTAGCCGGACAGAAGCTTTCTTT.

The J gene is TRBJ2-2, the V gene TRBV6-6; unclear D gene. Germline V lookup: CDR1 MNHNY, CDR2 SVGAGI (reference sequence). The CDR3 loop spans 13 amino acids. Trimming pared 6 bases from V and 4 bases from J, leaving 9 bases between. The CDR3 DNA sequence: TGTGCCAGCAGCACCAGAGGCACCGGGGAGCTGTTTTTT. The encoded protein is CASSTRGTGELFF.

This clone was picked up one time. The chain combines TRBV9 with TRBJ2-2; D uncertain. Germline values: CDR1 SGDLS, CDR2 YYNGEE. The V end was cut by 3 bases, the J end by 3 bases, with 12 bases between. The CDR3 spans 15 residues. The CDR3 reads CASSEAVWDTGELFF. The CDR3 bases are TGTGCCAGCAGCGAGGCGGTTTGGGACACCGGGGAGCTGTTTTTT.

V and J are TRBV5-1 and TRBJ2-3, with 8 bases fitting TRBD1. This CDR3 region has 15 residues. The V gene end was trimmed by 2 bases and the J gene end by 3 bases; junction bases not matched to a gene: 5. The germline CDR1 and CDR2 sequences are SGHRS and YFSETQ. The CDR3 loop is CASSFATGGTDTQYF. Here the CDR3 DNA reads TGCGCCAGCAGCTTCGCTACAGGGGGTACAGATACGCAGTATTTT.

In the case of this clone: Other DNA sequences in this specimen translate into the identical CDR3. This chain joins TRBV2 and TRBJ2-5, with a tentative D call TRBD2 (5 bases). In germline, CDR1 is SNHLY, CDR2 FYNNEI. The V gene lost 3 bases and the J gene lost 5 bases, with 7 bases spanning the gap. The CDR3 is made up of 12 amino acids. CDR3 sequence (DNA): TGTGCCAGCAGTGATAGAGGGGAGACCCAGTACTTC. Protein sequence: CASSDRGETQYF.

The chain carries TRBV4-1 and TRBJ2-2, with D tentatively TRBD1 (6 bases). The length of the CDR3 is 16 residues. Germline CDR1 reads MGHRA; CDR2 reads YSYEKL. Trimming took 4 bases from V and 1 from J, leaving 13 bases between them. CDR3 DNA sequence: TGCGCCAGCAGCCCGATCATGGGACAGAACACCGGGGAGCTGTTTTTT. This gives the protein CASSPIMGQNTGELFF.